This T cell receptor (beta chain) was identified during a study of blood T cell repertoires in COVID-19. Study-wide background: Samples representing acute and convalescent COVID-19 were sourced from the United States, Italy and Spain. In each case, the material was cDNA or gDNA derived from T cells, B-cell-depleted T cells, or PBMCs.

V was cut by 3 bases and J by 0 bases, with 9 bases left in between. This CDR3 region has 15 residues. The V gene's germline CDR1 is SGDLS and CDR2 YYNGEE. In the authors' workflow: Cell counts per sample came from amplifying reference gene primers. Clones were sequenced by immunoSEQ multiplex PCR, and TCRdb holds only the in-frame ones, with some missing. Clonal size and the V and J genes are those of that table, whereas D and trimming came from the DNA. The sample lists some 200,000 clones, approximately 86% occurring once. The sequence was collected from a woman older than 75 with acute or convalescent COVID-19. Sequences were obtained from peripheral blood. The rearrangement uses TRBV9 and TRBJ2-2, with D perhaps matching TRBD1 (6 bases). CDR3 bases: TGTGCCAGCAGCGCACAGGGAGCGAACACCGGGGAGCTGTTTTTT. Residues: CASSAQGANTGELFF.